The 19 T cell receptor beta chains in this list originate from one sample, sequenced in a study of control samples from healthy donors and cancer patients. Sequenced by immunoSEQ multiplex PCR; TCRdb stores in-frame clones only, minus some. The sample records fewer than 30,000 clones, 85% to 90% being singletons. Sequencing was carried out using PBMCs. Every receptor here comes from a woman between 40 and 50 years old with lung cancer.

This chain uses TRBV12-3 or TRBV12-4 with TRBJ2-1, with no clear D. V dropped 2 bases and J dropped 5 bases, with 7 bases sitting between them. This CDR3 is 13 amino acids long. CDR3 residues: CASSLSQHNEQFF. CDR3 coding DNA: TGTGCCAGCAGTTTATCACAGCACAATGAGCAGTTCTTC.

The chain links TRBV9 to TRBJ1-2; D is perhaps TRBD1 (6 bases). The CDR3 runs 15 residues. Germline V lookup: CDR1 SGDLS, CDR2 YYNGEE. The V and J ends lost 2 bases and 0 bases respectively, with 11 bases between them. The CDR3 loop is CASSVGDITNYGYTF. For the CDR3, the DNA is TGTGCCAGCAGCGTTGGGGACATTACTAACTATGGCTACACCTTC.

This chain connects TRBV30 to TRBJ1-2; D is possibly TRBD1 (6 bases). This CDR3 spans 12 amino acids. V was shortened by 2 bases and J by 7 bases, with 11 bases between the two germline ends. Germline assignment: CDR1 GTSNPN and CDR2 SVGIG (reference sequence). The CDR3 nucleotides read TGTGCCTGGAGTCGACAGGCGGGTGGCTACACCTTC. Its translation: CAWSRQAGGYTF.

The DNA of the CDR3 is TGTGCCAGCACTACAGGGGGTGGGGCTTTCTTT. Its translation is CASTTGGGAFF. The chain carries TRBV28 and TRBJ1-1; 8 bases agree with TRBD1. This CDR3 has 11 amino acids. Trimming cost V 7 bases and J 11 bases; bases outside gene matches: 6. The germline V gene has CDR1 MDHEN and CDR2 SYDVKM.

The J gene is TRBJ1-3, the V gene TRBV5-6; D gene unclear. The V gene's germline CDR1 is SGHDT and CDR2 YYEEEE. V gave up 0 bases and J gave up 1 base, with 8 bases separating them. CDR3 length: 15 residues. The CDR3 DNA reads as TGTGCCAGCAGCTTGGATAGGGTTTCTGGAAACACCATATATTTT. Its protein product is CASSLDRVSGNTIYF.

J is TRBJ1-6 and V is TRBV12-3 or TRBV12-4, with D perhaps matching TRBD1 (5 bases). Trimming pared 3 bases from V and 7 bases from J, leaving 7 bases between. This CDR3 is built from 13 residues. CDR3 residues: CASSLTDNSPLHF. In nucleotides, the CDR3 is TGTGCCAGCAGTTTGACAGACAATTCACCCCTCCACTTT.

The chain is built from TRBV5-6 and TRBJ2-2; D gene ambiguous. V lost 0 bases and J 4 bases, leaving 7 bases between the germline ends. This CDR3 has 14 amino acids. Looked up from germline, CDR1 is SGHDT and CDR2 is YYEEEE. CDR3 nucleotides: TGTGCCAGCAGCTTGGCAGGAGTCACCGGGGAGCTGTTTTTT. Its protein product is CASSLAGVTGELFF.

This clone was counted once. The V call is TRBV19, the J call TRBJ1-5; TRBD1 aligns across 8 bases. The germline CDR1 and CDR2 sequences are LNHDA and SQIVND (reference sequence). The CDR3 runs 15 residues. Trimming removed 6 bases from V and 4 bases from J; junction bases left unmatched: 8. This chain's CDR3 is CASREGTGNNQPQHF. DNA of the CDR3: TGTGCCAGTAGGGAAGGGACAGGCAATAATCAGCCCCAGCATTTT.

In its sample, this clone was seen once. J is TRBJ2-7 and V is TRBV6-1; 8 nucleotides align to TRBD1. V lost 4 bases to trimming and J lost 5 bases; unmatched junction nucleotides: 13. The CDR3 is 16 residues long. Germline lookup yields CDR1 MNHNS and CDR2 SASEGT. CDR3 sequence (DNA): TGTGCCAGCAGTGGTTCGCTGAGGACAGGGTTCCACGAGCAGTACTTC. This encodes CASSGSLRTGFHEQYF.

In nucleotides, the CDR3 is TGTGCCAGCAGCTTAGCGGGGGAATTAAATGAGCAGTTCTTC. Translating gives CASSLAGELNEQFF. This chain joins TRBV5-6 and TRBJ2-1; 8 nucleotides match TRBD2. This CDR3 spans 14 amino acids. J lost 7 bases, V lost 2 bases, and 5 bases had no gene match. Germline V lookup: CDR1 SGHDT, CDR2 YYEEEE.

The chain links TRBV11-2 to TRBJ2-1; D possibly matches TRBD1 or TRBD2 (5 bases each). CDR1 and CDR2 (germline): SGHAT, FQNNGV. The CDR3 is 15 residues long. CDR3 in DNA: TGTGCTAGCTCTTTTGGGACGAGCTCCTACAATGAGCAGTTCTTC. Protein: CASSFGTSSYNEQFF.

The chain has TRBV30 and TRBJ1-5, with D possibly being TRBD1 (6 bases). Germline-derived CDR1 and CDR2 are GTSNPN and SVGIG (reference sequence). Trimming removed 0 bases from V and 4 bases from J, with 13 bases in between. This CDR3 region has 15 residues. CDR3 in amino acids: CAWSVPTGLNQPQHF. CDR3 in DNA: TGTGCCTGGAGTGTACCTACAGGGCTGAATCAGCCCCAGCATTTT. The full variable domain, rest sourced from reference TRBV30 and TRBJ1-5, is SQTIHQWPATLVQPVGSPLSLECTVEGTSNPNLYWYRQAAGRGLQLLFYSVGIGQISSEVPQNLSASRPQDRQFILSSKKLLLSDSGFYLCAWSVPTGLNQPQHFGDGTRLSIL.

V is TRBV11-3 and J is TRBJ2-7; no definite D call. Germline CDR1 and CDR2: SGHNT and YENEEA. The CDR3 is made up of 12 amino acids. Trimming removed 0 bases from V and 5 bases from J, with 5 bases in between. The CDR3 sequence is CASSLDGHEQYF. The CDR3 nucleotides read TGTGCCAGCAGCTTAGACGGACACGAGCAGTACTTC.

The J gene is TRBJ1-5, the V gene TRBV2, with D uncertain. The CDR3 sequence is 17 residues long. The germline CDR1 and CDR2 sequences are SNHLY and FYNNEI. Trimming pared 6 bases from V and 0 bases from J, leaving 18 bases between. CDR3 DNA sequence: TGTGCCAGCAGCCACGGCGGGGTCCGAGATAGCAATCAGCCCCAGCATTTT. Its translation is CASSHGGVRDSNQPQHF.

The chain links TRBV25-1 to TRBJ1-2; TRBD1 matches 12 bases. J was trimmed by 4 bases and V by 1 base; bases with no gene match: 1. This CDR3 is 15 amino acids long. Germline CDR1 is MGHDK and CDR2 is SYGVNS. The CDR3 loop is CASSEWGQGAYGYTF. CDR3 coding DNA: TGTGCCAGCAGTGAATGGGGACAGGGGGCCTATGGCTACACCTTC.

V usage is TRBV28 and J usage is TRBJ1-3; no clear D gene. Germline CDR1 is MDHEN and CDR2 is SYDVKM. The CDR3 loop spans 15 amino acids. V was pared by 3 bases and J by 0 bases, with 9 bases between. The CDR3 region is CASSLGLSSGNTIYF. In DNA form, the CDR3 reads TGTGCCAGCAGTTTGGGTCTCAGCTCTGGAAACACCATATATTTT.

In its sample, this clone was seen once. The genes are TRBV6-5 and TRBJ2-5; 8 nucleotides match TRBD1. V lost 6 bases to trimming and J lost 3 bases; unmatched junction nucleotides: 6. Germline CDR1 is MNHEY and CDR2 is SVGAGI. The CDR3 spans 14 residues. CDR3: CASSLTGVKETQYF. The CDR3 nucleotides are TGTGCCAGCAGCCTGACAGGGGTTAAAGAGACCCAGTACTTC.

This chain connects TRBV6-4 to TRBJ1-4; weak D call: TRBD1 (6 bases). Looked up from germline, CDR1 is MRHNA and CDR2 is SNTAGT. The CDR3 length is 12 residues. The V end was cut by 10 bases, the J end by 0 bases, with 6 bases between. The CDR3 nucleotides read TGTGCCAAGGGGGCAACTAATGAAAAACTGTTTTTT. This translates into CAKGATNEKLFF.

The chain links TRBV30 to TRBJ1-1, with a weak D call TRBD1 (6 bases). This CDR3 is built from 13 residues. Germline V gene sequence: CDR1 GTSNPN, CDR2 SVGIG (reference sequence). V was cut by 1 base and J by 4 bases, with 10 bases left in between. CDR3 amino acids: CAWSGQAATEAFF. CDR3 coding DNA: TGTGCCTGGAGTGGACAGGCGGCCACTGAAGCTTTCTTT.